This T cell receptor (beta chain) was obtained from a study of T cells after yellow fever vaccination. About the research overall: Any fraction with a low cell number was prepared using SMART-Seq v4 Ultra Low Input.

The study, taken as a whole, reports: A small share of clonotypes appeared in both CD4 and CD8 compartments.

A 5'RACE template-switching step, the method used to make TCR cDNA, added a universal primer site and UMIs. TCRdb re-derived calls from the 5' RACE reads in MiXCR, one entry per CDR3 protein. Here the sample spans tens of thousands of distinct CDR3 sequences, approximately 7.5% being singletons. Worth noting for this clonotype: Its antigen is still unknown.

The CDR3 sequence is 12 residues long. With V trimmed by 10 bases and J by 2 bases, 4 bases remained unmatched. From germline, CDR1 is MNHEY and CDR2 SVGEGT. The source material was CD8+ T cells sorted from PBMCs, sampled on the day of the yellow fever booster vaccination. The TCR originated in a man aged 30 to 45 who received the YFV17D yellow fever vaccine. The rearrangement uses TRBV6-2 or TRBV6-3 and TRBJ1-2, with 7 nucleotides matching TRBD1. CDR3 loop: CATRGGNYGYTF. The CDR3 DNA follows: TGTGCCACTCGAGGGGGCAACTATGGCTACACCTTC.